In this sample, the clone carrying this T cell receptor (beta chain) turned up a few times. The sample belongs to a study of early T cells in non-severe SARS-CoV-2 infection. Germline CDR1 reads SGHDT; CDR2 reads YYEEEE. J was trimmed by 8 bases and V by 3 bases; bases with no gene match: 16. This CDR3 has 16 amino acids. From the 5' RACE reads, TCRdb called clonotypes with MiXCR, one entry per CDR3 protein. Of about 98,000 distinct CDR3 sequences in the sample, 8% to 13% are singletons; the top ten hold approximately 5.3%. This sequence was found in an adult who was a healthcare worker with PCR-confirmed SARS-CoV-2 infection or an uninfected control (not recorded which). The gene calls are TRBV5-6 and TRBJ1-2; 7 nucleotides line up with TRBD1. The specimen sequenced was whole blood. The CDR3 bases are TGTGCCAGCAGCTCCACGCCGTTCGGGCAGGGGGTAGGCTACACCTTC. It yields the protein CASSSTPFGQGVGYTF. The variable domain in full, with the rest retrieved from reference TRBV5-6 and TRBJ1-2, is DAGVTQSPTHLIKTRGQQVTLRCSPKSGHDTVSWYQQALGQGPQFIFQYYEEEERQRGNFPDRFSGHQFPNYSSELNVNALLLGDSALYLCASSSTPFGQGVGYTFGSGTRLTVV.